Listed here are 26 T cell receptor beta chains from one sample, sequenced in a study of T-cell reconstitution after alpha-beta-depleted transplantation in children. Preparation of the TCRbeta library involved a method that used unique molecular identifiers. One entry per CDR3 protein results from TCRdb running MiXCR on the PCR reads. Of 350,000 to 400,000 distinct CDR3 sequences in the sample, 20% were seen once. The specimen was PBMCs from the stem cell graft donor, collected from the stem cell graft. These receptors all stem from a human donor who donated a stem cell graft to a child with acute myeloid leukemia.

This clonotype showed up just a few times. This chain joins TRBV30 and TRBJ2-7; TRBD2 aligns across 8 bases. The CDR3 extends over 14 amino acids. Germline CDR1 GTSNPN, CDR2 SVGIG (reference sequence). Germline trimming cut 4 bases from V and 1 base from J; bases unmatched to any gene: 6. The DNA for the CDR3 is TGTGCCTGGATTAGCGGGGAGGGTTCCTACGAGCAGTACTTC. Protein product: CAWISGEGSYEQYF.

This clonotype was counted ten times or more. The gene calls are TRBV29-1 and TRBJ2-2; D assignment may be TRBD1 or TRBD2 (5 bases each). The CDR3 totals 14 residues. Germline loops: CDR1 SQVTM, CDR2 ANQGSEA. The ends were cut back, 7 bases at V and 6 bases at J, with 18 bases in the middle. CDR3 amino acids: CSASRDRVAGELFF. CDR3 nucleotides: TGCAGCGCATCCCGGGACCGCGTCGCCGGGGAGCTGTTTTTT.

This clonotype was observed at least ten times. The chain has TRBV12-3 or TRBV12-4 and TRBJ2-1; no reliable D call. Trimming stripped 6 bases from V and 6 bases from J, with 12 bases between. CDR3 length equals 13 residues. CDR3 sequence reads: CASSPATSNEQFF. The CDR3 DNA is TGTGCCAGCAGCCCCGCGACAAGCAATGAGCAGTTCTTC.

This clonotype was found a few times. This sequence joins TRBV20-1 and TRBJ1-2; the D is unclear. The CDR3 covers 11 residues. Trimming removed 6 bases from V and 8 bases from J, with 13 bases in between. Germline V gene lookup returns CDR1 DFQATT and CDR2 SNEGSKA (reference sequence). The CDR3 reads CSAVRVIGYTF. Written as DNA, the CDR3 is TGCAGTGCGGTGAGGGTTATCGGCTACACCTTC.

This clonotype appeared a few times. The chain carries TRBV12-3 or TRBV12-4 and TRBJ2-7; D remains unclear. There are 13 residues in the CDR3. Trimming shortened V by 7 bases and J by 0 bases, and 10 bases separated the two germline ends. The CDR3 coding sequence is TGTGCCAGCATGGGTGGATCCTCCTACGAGCAGTACTTC. It yields the protein CASMGGSSYEQYF.

The chain links TRBV5-6 to TRBJ2-2; no clear D gene. The germline V gene encodes CDR1 SGHDT and CDR2 YYEEEE. There are 14 residues in the CDR3. Trimming cost V 0 bases and J 4 bases, with 7 bases left between them. The CDR3 spells CASSLAPTTGELFF. The CDR3, as DNA: TGTGCCAGCAGCTTGGCCCCCACCACCGGGGAGCTGTTTTTT.

The chain is built from TRBV29-1 and TRBJ1-4; tentatively, D is TRBD1 (6 bases). There are 13 residues in the CDR3. The V end lost 6 bases, the J end lost 13 bases, and 21 bases lay between the germline ends. The V gene's germline CDR1 is SQVTM and CDR2 ANQGSEA. CDR3 protein: CSVAGQLDGGLFF. The CDR3 nucleotides are TGCAGCGTCGCCGGACAGCTCGACGGCGGACTGTTTTTT.

Many counts were recorded for this clonotype. This sequence joins TRBV28 and TRBJ1-1, with D uncertain. The germline V and J ends were trimmed by 6 bases and 1 base, with 18 bases remaining between them. Germline CDR1 reads MDHEN; CDR2 reads SYDVKM. The CDR3 covers 16 residues. CDR3 amino acids: CASRAWASDTNTEAFF. The CDR3 nucleotides are TGTGCCAGCAGGGCTTGGGCCTCAGATACGAACACTGAAGCTTTCTTT. Supplemented by reference TRBV28 and TRBJ1-1, the full variable domain reads DVKVTQSSRYLVKRTGEKVFLECVQDMDHENMFWYRQDPGLGLRLIYFSYDVKMKEKGDIPEGYSVSREKKERFSLILESASTNQTSMYLCASRAWASDTNTEAFFGQGTRLTVV.

This clonotype occurred many times. This rearrangement joins TRBV6-1 to TRBJ2-1; 7 positions agree with TRBD2. Trimming cost V 6 bases and J 0 bases; bases outside gene matches: 8. CDR1 is MNHNS, CDR2 SASEGT, per germline. CDR3 length: 16 residues. DNA of the CDR3: TGTGCCAGCAGCATCGGGACTACGACCTCCTACAATGAGCAGTTCTTC. Translating gives CASSIGTTTSYNEQFF.

J is TRBJ2-3 and V is TRBV24-1; D possibly matches TRBD1 or TRBD2 (5 bases each). The V end was cut by 5 bases, the J end by 1 base, with 12 bases between. CDR3 size: 15 residues. Germline V gene data show CDR1 as KGHDR and CDR2 as SFDVKD. The CDR3 sequence is CATSGTGTGTDTQYF. As DNA, the CDR3 is TGTGCCACCAGTGGGACGGGGACGGGCACAGATACGCAGTATTTT.

This clonotype was seen a handful of times. This chain connects TRBV28 to TRBJ1-1; D unresolved. Germline CDR1 MDHEN, CDR2 SYDVKM. Between the trimmed V and J ends, which lost 2 bases and 10 bases, there was a span of 14 bases. The length of the CDR3 is 13 residues. The CDR3 DNA sequence: TGTGCCAGCAGTTTAGAATCCCTATCACTAGCTTTCTTT. It translates to CASSLESLSLAFF.

The table lists this clonotype with a few counts. V and J are TRBV11-2 and TRBJ2-3, with D unclear. This CDR3 region has 17 residues. CDR1 SGHAT and CDR2 FQNNGV come from the germline V gene. Between the trimmed V and J ends, which lost 0 bases and 2 bases, there was a span of 15 bases. CDR3 protein: CASSLEFGLSYTDTQYF. The CDR3 DNA reads TGTGCCAGCAGCTTAGAGTTCGGTCTAAGCTACACAGATACGCAGTATTTT.

The rearrangement links TRBV20-1 to TRBJ1-6, with TRBD1 identical over 7 bases. This CDR3 spans 18 amino acids. J was trimmed by 8 bases and V by 6 bases; bases with no gene match: 22. Germline CDR1 and CDR2: DFQATT and SNEGSKA (reference sequence). The CDR3 DNA reads as TGCAGTGCCCGTGGACAGGAAAGAACAGAACTGCAAGATTCACCCCTCCACTTT. It codes for CSARGQERTELQDSPLHF.

V gene TRBV29-1 combines with J gene TRBJ2-1; TRBD2 might be the D (6 bases). Germline loops: CDR1 SQVTM, CDR2 ANQGSEA. CDR3 length: 14 amino acids. V gave up 4 bases and J gave up 6 bases, with 16 bases separating them. Here the CDR3 DNA reads TGCAGCGTTGCCCCTCGTTTGGGAGGCAATGAGCAGTTCTTC. This translates into CSVAPRLGGNEQFF.

The rearrangement links TRBV25-1 to TRBJ2-5; no clear D gene. The CDR3 has 13 amino acids. The V end lost 4 bases, the J end lost 5 bases, and 11 bases lay between the germline ends. In germline, CDR1 is MGHDK, CDR2 SYGVNS. The CDR3 DNA follows: TGTGCCAGCAGTGGAGTTCTACCGGAGACCCAGTACTTC. This sequence encodes CASSGVLPETQYF. Supplemented by reference TRBV25-1 and TRBJ2-5, the full variable domain reads EADIYQTPRYLVIGTGKKITLECSQTMGHDKMYWYQQDPGMELHLIHYSYGVNSTEKGDLSSESTVSRIRTEHFPLTLESARPSHTSQYLCASSGVLPETQYFGPGTRLLVL.

This clonotype was detected ten times or more. The CDR3 DNA follows: TGCGCCAGCAGCTACAGGGGCGAGGGCACTGAAGCTTTCTTT. It is translated as CASSYRGEGTEAFF. The chain joins TRBV5-1 to TRBJ1-1; TRBD1 matches at 7 bases. This CDR3 contains 14 residues. V dropped 3 bases and J dropped 4; count of bases not matched to a gene: 6. Looked up from germline, CDR1 is SGHRS and CDR2 is YFSETQ.

This clonotype was seen at least ten times. The V gene is TRBV29-1, the J gene TRBJ2-1; perhaps TRBD2 as D (7 bases). Trimming pared 6 bases from V and 5 bases from J, leaving 11 bases between. Germline CDR1 SQVTM, CDR2 ANQGSEA. The CDR3 contains 12 residues. CDR3 in amino acids: CSVGAGDNEQFF. CDR3 DNA: TGCAGCGTGGGGGCGGGAGACAATGAGCAGTTCTTC.

In this sample, this clonotype turned up many times. The rearrangement uses TRBV25-1 and TRBJ2-1, with 11 bases identical to TRBD2. This CDR3 has 14 amino acids. The ends lost 8 bases at V and 3 bases at J; junction bases unmatched: 3. Germline V gene data show CDR1 as MGHDK and CDR2 as SYGVNS. The CDR3 DNA reads TGTGCCAGCGCGGGACTAGCGGACTACAATGAGCAGTTCTTC. Residues: CASAGLADYNEQFF.

The chain has TRBV15 and TRBJ2-1; D unresolved. Between the trimmed V and J ends, which lost 1 base and 3 bases, there was a span of 7 bases. CDR3 length equals 14 residues. The germline gives CDR1 LNHNV, CDR2 YYDKDF (reference sequence). The CDR3 here is CATSRVGSYNEQFF. CDR3 DNA: TGTGCCACCAGCAGAGTGGGAAGCTACAATGAGCAGTTCTTC.

This clonotype was seen only a few times. A much bigger clone sits one base away, suggesting this may be a read error. This chain links TRBV12-3 or TRBV12-4 with TRBJ1-5; maybe TRBD1 (5 bases). The CDR3 runs to 13 residues. V was shortened by 5 bases and J by 4 bases, with 9 bases between the two germline ends. The DNA for the CDR3 is TGTGCCAGCAGTCAAGAGGGGAATCAGCCCCAGCATTTT. Translating gives CASSQEGNQPQHF.

The chain couples TRBV10-3 to TRBJ1-2; 7 bases line up with TRBD1. This CDR3 has 17 amino acids. The V gene's germline CDR1 is ENHRY and CDR2 SYGVKD. The J segment lost 0 bases and the V segment lost 3 bases, leaving 10 bases of the junction unmatched. CDR3 nucleotide sequence: TGTGCCATCAGTGACCCTCGGGGGACAGTTTCTAACTATGGCTACACCTTC. Translating it yields CAISDPRGTVSNYGYTF.

The V and J genes are TRBV6-2 or TRBV6-3 and TRBJ2-3; D unclear. With 6 bases removed from V and 2 bases from J, the gap between germline ends came to 6 bases. Germline V lookup: CDR1 MNHEY, CDR2 SVGEGT. CDR3 length: 12 amino acids. The CDR3 DNA follows: TGTGCCAGCAGACGAATCACAGATACGCAGTATTTT. Encoded protein: CASRRITDTQYF.

In this sample, this clonotype turned up a few times. The CDR3 sequence: CASSQGQGGDTQYF. The CDR3 nucleotides read TGCGCCAGCAGCCAAGGACAGGGGGGAGATACGCAGTATTTT. V and J are TRBV5-1 and TRBJ2-3; 10 bases are shared with TRBD1. With V trimmed by 4 bases and J by 5 bases, 4 bases remained unmatched. The CDR3 length is 14 residues. Germline loops: CDR1 SGHRS, CDR2 YFSETQ.

The chain is built from TRBV7-9 and TRBJ2-7; 9 bases match TRBD1. V shed 5 bases, J shed 3 bases, and the junction held 8 bases outside the gene matches. CDR3 size: 15 residues. Germline CDR1 reads SEHNR; CDR2 reads FQNEAQ (reference sequence). CDR3 region: CASSPPGQGIYEQYF. The CDR3 nucleotides read TGTGCCAGCAGCCCCCCGGGACAGGGAATCTACGAGCAGTACTTC.

This clonotype was detected only a few times. The chain recombines TRBV9 with TRBJ1-3, with D maybe TRBD1 (5 bases). CDR1 and CDR2 from the germline V gene are SGDLS and YYNGEE. V dropped 3 bases and J dropped 0 bases, with 10 bases sitting between them. CDR3 length equals 15 residues. The CDR3 sequence: CASSGGDFSGNTIYF. DNA of the CDR3: TGTGCCAGCAGCGGGGGGGACTTCTCTGGAAACACCATATATTTT.

The chain has TRBV21-1 and TRBJ2-7; the D call in the table, TRBD2, was not verified against the DNA. TRBV21-1 is a pseudogene. The CDR3 runs 13 residues. The DNA of the CDR3 is TGTGCCAGTCGGAGGGCCGAATACTACGAGCAGTACTTC. Translating gives CASRRAEYYEQYF.